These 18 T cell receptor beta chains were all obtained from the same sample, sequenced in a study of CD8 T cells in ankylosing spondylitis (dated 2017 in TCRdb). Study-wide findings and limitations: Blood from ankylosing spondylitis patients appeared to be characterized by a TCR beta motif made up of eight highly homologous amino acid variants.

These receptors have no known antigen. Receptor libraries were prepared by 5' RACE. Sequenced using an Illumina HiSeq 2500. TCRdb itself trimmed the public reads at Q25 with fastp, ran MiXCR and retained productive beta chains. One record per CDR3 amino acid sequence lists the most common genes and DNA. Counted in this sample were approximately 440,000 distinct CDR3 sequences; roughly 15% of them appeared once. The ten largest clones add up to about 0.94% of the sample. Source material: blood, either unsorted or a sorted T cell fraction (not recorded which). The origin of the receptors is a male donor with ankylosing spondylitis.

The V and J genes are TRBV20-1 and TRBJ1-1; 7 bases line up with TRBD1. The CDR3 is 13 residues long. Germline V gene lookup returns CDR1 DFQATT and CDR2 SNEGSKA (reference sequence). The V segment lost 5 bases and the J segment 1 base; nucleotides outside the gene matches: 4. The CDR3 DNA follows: TGCAGTGCTTGGGACAGCCGGAACACTGAAGCTTTCTTT. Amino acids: CSAWDSRNTEAFF.

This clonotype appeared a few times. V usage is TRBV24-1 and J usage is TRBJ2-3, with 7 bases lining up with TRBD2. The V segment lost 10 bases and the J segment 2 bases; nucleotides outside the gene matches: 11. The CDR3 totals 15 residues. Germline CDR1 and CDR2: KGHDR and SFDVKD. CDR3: CATSQAGVPTDTQYF. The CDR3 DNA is TGTGCCACGTCTCAGGCGGGAGTCCCCACAGATACGCAGTATTTT.

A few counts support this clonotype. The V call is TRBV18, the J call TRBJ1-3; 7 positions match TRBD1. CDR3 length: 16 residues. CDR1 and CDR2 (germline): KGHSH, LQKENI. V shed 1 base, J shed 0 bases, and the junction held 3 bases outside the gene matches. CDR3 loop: CASSPRGQDSGNTIYF. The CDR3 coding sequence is TGTGCCAGCTCACCACGAGGACAGGACTCTGGAAACACCATATATTTT.

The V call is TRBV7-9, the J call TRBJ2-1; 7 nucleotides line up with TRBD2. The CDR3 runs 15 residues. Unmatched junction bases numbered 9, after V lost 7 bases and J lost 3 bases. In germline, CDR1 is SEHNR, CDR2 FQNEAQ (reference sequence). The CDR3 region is CASTLVSGNYNEQFF. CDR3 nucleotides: TGTGCCAGCACCCTTGTAAGCGGGAACTACAATGAGCAGTTCTTC.

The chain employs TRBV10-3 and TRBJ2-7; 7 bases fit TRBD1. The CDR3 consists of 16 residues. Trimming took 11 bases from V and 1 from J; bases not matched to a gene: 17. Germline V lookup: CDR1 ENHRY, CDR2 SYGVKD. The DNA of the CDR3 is TGTGCCTTCCTACCCCCTACAGGGGAGAGGTCCTACGAGCAGTACTTC. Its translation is CAFLPPTGERSYEQYF.

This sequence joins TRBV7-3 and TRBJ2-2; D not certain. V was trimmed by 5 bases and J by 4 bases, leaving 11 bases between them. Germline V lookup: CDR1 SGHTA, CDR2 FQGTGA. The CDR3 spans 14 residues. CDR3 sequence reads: CASSPDSVTGELFF. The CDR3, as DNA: TGTGCCAGCAGCCCAGACTCGGTCACCGGGGAGCTGTTTTTT.

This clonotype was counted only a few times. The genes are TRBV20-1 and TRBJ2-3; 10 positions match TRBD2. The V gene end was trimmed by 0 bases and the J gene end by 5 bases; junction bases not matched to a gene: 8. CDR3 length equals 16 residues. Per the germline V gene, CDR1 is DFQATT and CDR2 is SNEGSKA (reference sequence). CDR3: CSARDQLAGVEDTQYF. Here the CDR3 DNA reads TGCAGTGCTAGAGACCAGCTAGCGGGAGTGGAAGATACGCAGTATTTT.

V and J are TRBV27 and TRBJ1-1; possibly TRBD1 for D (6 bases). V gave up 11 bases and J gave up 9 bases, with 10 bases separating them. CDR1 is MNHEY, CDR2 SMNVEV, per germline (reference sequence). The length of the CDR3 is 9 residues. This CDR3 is CAARDKAFF. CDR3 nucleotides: TGTGCCGCCCGGGACAAAGCTTTCTTT.

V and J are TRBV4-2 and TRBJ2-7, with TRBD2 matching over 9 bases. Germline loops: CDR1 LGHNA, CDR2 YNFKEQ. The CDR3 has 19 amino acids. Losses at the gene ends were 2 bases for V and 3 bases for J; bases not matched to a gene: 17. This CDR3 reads CASSQYGGSGRIAGYEQYF. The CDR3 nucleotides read TGTGCCAGCAGCCAATATGGGGGTAGCGGGAGAATCGCCGGCTACGAGCAGTACTTC.

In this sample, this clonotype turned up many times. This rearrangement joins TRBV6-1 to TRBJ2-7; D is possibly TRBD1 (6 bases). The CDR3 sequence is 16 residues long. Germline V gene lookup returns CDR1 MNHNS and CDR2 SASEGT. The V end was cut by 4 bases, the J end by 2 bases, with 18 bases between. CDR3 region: CASSANRVPNPYEQYF. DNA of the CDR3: TGTGCCAGCAGTGCAAACAGGGTCCCAAACCCCTACGAGCAGTACTTC.

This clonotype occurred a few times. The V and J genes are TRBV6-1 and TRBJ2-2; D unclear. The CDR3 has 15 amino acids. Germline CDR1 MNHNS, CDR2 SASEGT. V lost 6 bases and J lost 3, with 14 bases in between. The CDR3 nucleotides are TGTGCCAGCAGCGTTAAAGAGATGCACACCGGGGAGCTGTTTTTT. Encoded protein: CASSVKEMHTGELFF.

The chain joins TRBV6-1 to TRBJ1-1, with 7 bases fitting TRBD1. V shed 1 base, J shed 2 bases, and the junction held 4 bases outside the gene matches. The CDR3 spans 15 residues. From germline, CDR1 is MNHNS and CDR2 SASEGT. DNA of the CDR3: TGTGCCAGCAGTGAAGGGGGACAGTATAACACTGAAGCTTTCTTT. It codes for CASSEGGQYNTEAFF.

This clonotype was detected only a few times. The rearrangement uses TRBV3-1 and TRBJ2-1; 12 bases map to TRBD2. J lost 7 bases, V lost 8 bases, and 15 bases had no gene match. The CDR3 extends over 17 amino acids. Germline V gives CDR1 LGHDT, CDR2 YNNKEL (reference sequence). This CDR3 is CASCPSSGRAQWNEQFF. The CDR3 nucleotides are TGTGCCAGCTGCCCCTCTAGCGGGAGGGCCCAATGGAATGAGCAGTTCTTC.

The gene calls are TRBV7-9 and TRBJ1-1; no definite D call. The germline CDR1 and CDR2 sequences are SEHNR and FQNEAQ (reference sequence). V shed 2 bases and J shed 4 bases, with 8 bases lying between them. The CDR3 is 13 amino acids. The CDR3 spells CASSLTTRTEAFF. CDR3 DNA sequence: TGTGCCAGCAGCTTAACCACACGCACTGAAGCTTTCTTT.

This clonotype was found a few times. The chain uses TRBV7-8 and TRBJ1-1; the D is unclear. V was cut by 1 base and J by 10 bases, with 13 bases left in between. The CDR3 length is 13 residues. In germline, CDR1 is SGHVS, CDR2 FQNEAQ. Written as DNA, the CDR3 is TGTGCCAGCAGCTTAGAAACGGCCCGAGGAGCTTTCTTT. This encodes CASSLETARGAFF.

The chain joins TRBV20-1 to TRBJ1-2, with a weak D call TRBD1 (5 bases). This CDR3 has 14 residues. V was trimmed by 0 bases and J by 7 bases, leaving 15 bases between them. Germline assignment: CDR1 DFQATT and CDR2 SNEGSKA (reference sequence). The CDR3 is CSARDDGAVVGYTF. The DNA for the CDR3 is TGCAGTGCTAGAGATGACGGGGCGGTGGTTGGCTACACCTTC.

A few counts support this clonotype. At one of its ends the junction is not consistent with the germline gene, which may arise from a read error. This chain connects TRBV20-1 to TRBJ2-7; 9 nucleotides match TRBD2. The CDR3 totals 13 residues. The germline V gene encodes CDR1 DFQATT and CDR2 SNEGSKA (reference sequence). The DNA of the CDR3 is TGCAGTGCCAGAGTAGCGGGAGTCTACGAGCAGTACTTC. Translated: CSARVAGVYEQYF.

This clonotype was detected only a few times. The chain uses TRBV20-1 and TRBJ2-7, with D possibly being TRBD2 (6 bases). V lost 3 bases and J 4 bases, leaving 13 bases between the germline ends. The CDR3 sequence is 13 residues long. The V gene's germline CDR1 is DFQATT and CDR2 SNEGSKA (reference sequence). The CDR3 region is CSARPREKYEQYF. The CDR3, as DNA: TGCAGTGCTAGGCCCCGGGAGAAGTACGAGCAGTACTTC.